This TCR beta chain was profiled in a study of blood T cell repertoires in COVID-19. Study background: Whether acute or convalescent, the COVID-19 samples came from the United States, Italy and Spain. PBMCs, B-cell-depleted T cells, or T cells were the source of the cDNA or gDNA that made up the material.

In the original analysis: Amplifying reference gene primers gave estimates of nucleated cell counts. The table came from immunoSEQ multiplex PCR; TCRdb's copy has only in-frame clones and leaves some out. For V, J and clone size, that table is used; D and trimming come from the DNA. The repertoire has 100,000 to 130,000 clones, about 87% of them found once; the top ten carry 6.8%. Between the trimmed V and J ends, which lost 1 base and 7 bases, there was a span of 8 bases. The length of the CDR3 is 13 residues. Source material: peripheral blood. The sequence derives from a man between 45 and 60 years old with active or convalescent COVID-19. V is TRBV12-3 or TRBV12-4 and J is TRBJ2-1, with no clear D. The CDR3 nucleotides are TGTGCCAGCAGTTTAGGACCCAGGAATGAGCAGTTCTTC. Translation: CASSLGPRNEQFF.